This T cell receptor beta chain was profiled in a study of blood T cell repertoires in COVID-19. Study details: Sites in the United States, Italy and Spain provided acute and convalescent COVID-19 samples. T cells, B-cell-depleted T cells, or PBMCs supplied cDNA or gDNA.

Per the original methods: Estimates of nucleated cell counts were drawn from the amplification of reference gene primers. This table comes from immunoSEQ multiplex PCR, and its TCRdb copy is limited to in-frame clones, with some not included. V and J calls plus clone size are reproduced from that table; the DNA served to infer D and trimming. The sample includes about 140,000 clones, around 81% of them seen just once. The CDR3 is 16 amino acids. Germline lookup yields CDR1 SGHTA and CDR2 FQGNSA. V gave up 5 bases and J gave up 0 bases, with 14 bases separating them. The TCR originated in a human donor in a cohort sampled during active COVID-19. V gene TRBV7-2 combines with J gene TRBJ2-1; possible D gene TRBD2, 5 bases. The source material was peripheral blood. The chain's CDR3 is CASSAEGVSSYNEQFF. The CDR3 DNA sequence: TGTGCCAGCAGCGCAGAGGGAGTGAGCTCCTACAATGAGCAGTTCTTC.